This T cell receptor (beta chain) was identified during a study of metastatic and nonmetastatic thyroid tumors. Across the whole study: Malignant and benign thyroid patients had repertoires compared in peripheral blood and tumor or nodule tissue.

This clone was recorded at least ten times. What it recognizes is unknown. Trimming shortened V by 5 bases and J by 9 bases, and 12 bases separated the two germline ends. This CDR3 is built from 13 residues. Germline lookup yields CDR1 SGDLS and CDR2 YYNGEE. Overall study results and limits: The reported finding was significantly higher TCR beta diversity in malignant thyroid tumors relative to benign nodules, in blood and tumor.

Every patient underwent thyroid surgery untreated. Study processing details: Construction of a distant-metastasis classifier for papillary thyroid cancer relied on CDR3 differences across clinicopathological groups. TCRdb reanalyzed the PCR reads with MiXCR. The V and J calls were determined by TCRdb, not by the authors. The data show roughly 20,000 clones, about 17% seen once. The clonotype was recovered from a male donor with papillary thyroid cancer or a benign thyroid nodule (not recorded which). Some clones in this sample may be carry-over from other donors' samples. Material for sequencing was blood. The chain carries TRBV9 and TRBJ1-6, with D perhaps matching TRBD1 (5 bases). This chain's CDR3 is CASSGIQGSPLHF. In DNA, the CDR3 is TGTGCCAGCAGTGGGATTCAGGGTTCACCCCTCCACTTT.